This T cell receptor (beta chain) was identified in a study of naive and memory T cell subsets (dated by TCRdb to between 2016 and 2019). Background for the entire study: Sorted naive and memory T cell subsets from peripheral blood were analyzed in the study using a UMI-based, open-source pipeline for TCR alpha and beta sequencing. Complete agreement was observed between the functional CMV T cell responses and the IgG serology results. RNA was DNase-treated and reverse transcribed with TCR constant-region primers, mostly using SuperScript III.

Libraries were prepared through UMI-ligation and nested PCR. The beta constant-region primer was an equimolar mix of two oligonucleotides covering both TRBC1 and TRBC2. The ligated cDNA went through four rounds of PCR with nested alpha and beta constant-region primers together with the SP2 primer. A single-stranded oligonucleotide carrying the SP2 primer and a 12-nucleotide UMI was ligated to the 3' end of the cDNA by T4 RNA ligase 1. The ligation reaction was incubated at 16°C for about 20-25 hours. PCR2 was usually performed as a SYBR Green qPCR and halted at a preset threshold so that over-amplification would not occur. Apart from the first purification, every purification step used Agencourt AMPure XP magnetic beads. Libraries were quantified by Qubit and checked on a TapeStation, with a main peak expected near 650 bp. Pooled libraries were sequenced on an Illumina MiSeq using v2 2x251 paired-end kits, and typically roughly 0.9-2.2 million reads were obtained per sample. Libraries were pooled at around 4 nM per sample, and about 4.5-7% PhiX was added to improve cluster recognition. In the paper's pipeline: Using tag matching that tolerated one base-pair mismatch, Decombinator assigned V and J genes to FASTQ reads that had been processed by Demultiplexor. Collapsinator used UMIs to correct both sequencing errors and frequency errors arising from PCR heterogeneity. CDR3Translator translated TCRs and extracted CDR3s from the conserved cysteine to the FGXG phenylalanine, flagging non-productive sequences. Gini, Shannon entropy and inverse Simpson indices were calculated on repertoires that had been subsampled to equal numbers of UMI-defined TCRs. Power-law fits to clonotype abundance distributions were performed by maximum likelihood within the linear range. Similar UMI counts, unique TCR numbers and clonal distributions were obtained with the pipeline and with MIGEC on one naive CD8 sample. One analysis removed from the naive repertoire any naive TCRs that were also found in any memory subset from the same donor. Repertoires were searched for several thousand CMV-associated CDR3 sequences compiled from VDJdb and a published dataset. The public reads were run again by TCRdb, first through fastp at Q25 and then through MiXCR, and only productive beta chains were kept. Rows matching on CDR3 protein sequence are summarized as one entry with the most common DNA and genes. The V and J calls follow TCRdb's processing rather than the paper's. A total of roughly 100,000 distinct CDR3 sequences appear in this sample, 10% to 12% of them only once. The ten biggest clones cover over 0.11% of the sample.

From the second PCR step on, the TCR alpha and beta chain libraries were amplified in separate reactions. CMV status of each donor was established by measuring IFNgamma production from CD4+ T cells after fresh PBMCs were stimulated overnight with CMV viral lysate. CD4 T cells were positively selected using Miltenyi beads, after which CD8 T cells were positively selected from the CD4-negative fraction. Cells stained for CD3, CD4, CD8, CD45RA, CD27 and a live/dead dye were sorted on a BD Aria II into four subsets by CD45RA and CD27. A few healthy volunteers provided blood, and each donor's sample was split into CD4 and CD8 T cells and then further divided into four differentiation subsets. About 110 ml of peripheral blood was taken from each donor, and PBMC were separated by density-gradient centrifugation on Ficoll-Paque PLUS. The sorted cells were lysed in RLT buffer, after which RNA was extracted using a Qiagen RNeasy kit and kept at -80 degrees C.

The germline ends are 15 bases apart after V is trimmed by 1 base and J by 2 bases. Counted from cysteine to phenylalanine, this CDR3 has 15 amino acids. Here the CDR3 DNA is all that survives: 45 bases in frame from base 1. Taken from the germline V gene (reference sequence), the CDR1 and CDR2 loops are GTSNPN and SVGIG. Overall results and qualifications from the work: A few larger clonotypes were present in naive repertoires, especially CD8 naive repertoires, and these clonotypes were possibly memory cells re-expressing CD45RA. A clonotype was defined as a single alpha or beta chain sequence rather than as a paired alpha/beta receptor. After error correction, only a single occurrence was seen for over 90% of naive TCR sequences, so much steeper abundance distributions were produced than in memory subsets. The abundance of TCRs followed a power law with an exponent that differed between naive and memory subsets yet stayed consistent across the three individuals. No ground truth was available to validate the repertoire findings for the naive and memory subsets. RNA-based TCR counts may be influenced by expression changes linked to T cell activation and differentiation. In both CD4 and CD8 cells, going from naive through CM, EM and EMRA, the Gini index went up while Shannon and inverse Simpson diversity went down.

About this clonotype itself: Its antigen is not yet known. Base-call qualities are not available, and no considerably larger clone is one nucleotide away.

The chain links TRBV30 with TRBJ2-7; no D gene is confidently identified. Sequencing was performed on naive CD4+ T cells from blood. The sample's cell subset or site, from its label and the paper: naive T cells, CD45RA high CD27+. This TCR was sampled from a human donor in good health. The CDR3 protein sequence reads: CAWSAARRGPYEQYF. Here is the DNA: TGTGCCTGGAGTGCCGCGCGCCGAGGACCCTACGAGCAGTACTTC.